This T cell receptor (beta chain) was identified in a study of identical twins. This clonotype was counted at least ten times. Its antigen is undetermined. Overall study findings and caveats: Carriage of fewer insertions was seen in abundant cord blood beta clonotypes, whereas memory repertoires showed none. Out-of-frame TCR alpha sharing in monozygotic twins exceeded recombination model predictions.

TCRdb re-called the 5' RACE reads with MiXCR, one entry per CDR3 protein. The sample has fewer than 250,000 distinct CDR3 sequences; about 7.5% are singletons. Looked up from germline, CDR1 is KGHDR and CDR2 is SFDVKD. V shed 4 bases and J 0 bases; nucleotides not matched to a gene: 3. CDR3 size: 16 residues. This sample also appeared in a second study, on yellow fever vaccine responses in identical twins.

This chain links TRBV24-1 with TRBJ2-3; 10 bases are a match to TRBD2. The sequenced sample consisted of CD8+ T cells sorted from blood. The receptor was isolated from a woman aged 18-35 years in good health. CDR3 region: CATSETTSGSTDTQYF. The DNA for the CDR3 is TGTGCCACCAGTGAGACGACTAGCGGGAGCACAGATACGCAGTATTTT.